The rows below give T cell receptor beta chains drawn from one sample of a study of cytomegalovirus exposure and HLA in healthy donors. Measured with immunoSEQ multiplex PCR; TCRdb has only the in-frame clones, and not every one. The table lists 100,000 to 140,000 clones, around 76% of them singletons. Sequences were obtained from PBMCs. The receptors stem from a man aged 18 to 35 in good health and CMV-seronegative. CDR3s include the opening cysteine and the closing phenylalanine or tryptophan. D genes are given only for firm matches. Rows give clone size only sometimes, using once, few, many, or a class for an expanded clone.

J | size | D | V | length | CDR3 | DNA
TRBJ2-6 | NA | NA | TRBV27 | 17 | CASSLSIGGTGANVLTF | TGTGCCAGCAGTTTATCGATCGGGGGAACCGGGGCCAACGTCCTGACTTTC
TRBJ2-7 | few | TRBD1 | TRBV5-6 | 12 | CASSWGTAEQYF | TGTGCCAGCAGCTGGGGGACAGCCGAGCAGTACTTC
TRBJ2-2 | few | NA | TRBV10-2 | 14 | CASGQQGRAGELFF | TGCGCCAGCGGCCAACAGGGCCGAGCCGGGGAGCTGTTTTTT
TRBJ2-1 | NA | NA | TRBV6-6 | 13 | CASSSSSYNEQFF | TGTGCCAGCAGTTCTAGCTCCTACAATGAGCAGTTCTTC
TRBJ2-7 | NA | NA | TRBV19 | 12 | CASSIPLGGQYF | TGTGCCAGTAGTATCCCCCTTGGCGGGCAGTACTTC
TRBJ2-7 | NA | NA | TRBV7-9 | 12 | CSSSLLEGRPYF | TGTTCCAGCAGCCTCCTGGAGGGGAGGCCGTACTTC
TRBJ2-5 | NA | TRBD1 | TRBV5-6 | 13 | CASSATGGWTQYF | TGTGCCAGCAGCGCCACAGGGGGTTGGACCCAGTACTTC
TRBJ2-3 | NA | NA | TRBV29-1 | 12 | CSVDVGTDTQYF | TGCAGCGTTGACGTTGGCACAGATACGCAGTATTTT
TRBJ2-3 | NA | TRBD2 | TRBV5-1 | 16 | CASSLAGRGGTDTQYF | TGCGCCAGCAGCTTGGCCGGGCGGGGGGGCACAGATACGCAGTATTTT
TRBJ1-2 | once | NA | TRBV5-4 | 12 | CAGRQKWGGYTF | TGTGCCGGAAGACAGAAATGGGGAGGCTACACCTTC
TRBJ1-1 | NA | NA | TRBV6-4 | 15 | CASSDPKDIHTEAFF | TGTGCCAGCAGTGACCCCAAGGACATACACACTGAAGCTTTCTTT
TRBJ2-7 | NA | TRBD1 | TRBV29-1 | 13 | CSVALSPDREKYF | TGCAGCGTTGCCCTAAGTCCGGACAGGGAGAAGTACTTC
TRBJ2-6 | few | TRBD2 | TRBV5-1 | 18 | CASSVPSGGLSGANVLTF | TGCGCCAGCAGCGTCCCTAGCGGGGGCCTCTCTGGGGCCAACGTCCTGACTTTC
TRBJ1-5 | NA | NA | TRBV7-2 | 16 | CASSLEPGSGVQPQHF | TGTGCCAGCAGCTTAGAGCCGGGGTCAGGGGTTCAGCCCCAGCATTTT
TRBJ2-7 | NA | NA | TRBV6-1 | 12 | CASSDSSYEQYF | TGTGCCAGCAGTGACAGCTCCTACGAGCAGTACTTC
TRBJ2-1 | NA | NA | TRBV5-1 | 13 | CASNSAADVEQFF | TGCGCCAGCAACTCAGCGGCGGATGTTGAGCAGTTCTTC
TRBJ2-7 | NA | TRBD2 | TRBV7-2 | 16 | CASSSRGGGSSYEQYF | TGTGCCAGCAGCTCCCGCGGCGGGGGGAGCTCCTACGAGCAGTACTTC
TRBJ1-6 | medium-sized | NA | TRBV4-2 | 14 | CASSQGGPLRPLHF | TGTGCCAGCAGCCAGGGGGGTCCTTTGAGACCCCTCCACTTT
TRBJ2-2 | NA | TRBD1 | TRBV6-5 | 15 | CASSPGTANTGELFF | TGTGCCAGCAGTCCCGGGACAGCGAACACCGGGGAGCTGTTTTTT
TRBJ2-2 | NA | TRBD1 | TRBV19 | 19 | CASIHGDRERGLGVGELFF | TGTGCCAGTATTCACGGGGACAGGGAACGCGGCCTAGGGGTCGGGGAGCTGTTTTTT
TRBJ1-2 | NA | NA | TRBV20-1 | 11 | CSAREAEGYTF | TGCAGTGCTAGAGAGGCGGAAGGCTACACCTTC
TRBJ2-1 | NA | NA | TRBV10-1 | 14 | CASSESDRYNEQFF | TGCGCCAGCAGTGAGTCGGACAGATACAATGAGCAGTTCTTC
TRBJ2-3 | few | TRBD2 | TRBV7-9 | 16 | CASSPLAGSITDTQYF | TGTGCCAGCAGCCCGTTAGCGGGATCTATCACAGATACGCAGTATTTT
TRBJ2-7 | NA | TRBD2 | TRBV14 | 15 | CASSQGPSGGSEQYF | TGTGCCAGCAGCCAAGGTCCTAGCGGGGGGTCCGAGCAGTACTTC
TRBJ2-7 | few | NA | TRBV2 | 15 | CASSEIGQRSYEQYF | TGTGCCAGCAGTGAGATAGGACAAAGATCCTACGAGCAGTACTTC
TRBJ2-1 | NA | NA | TRBV27 | 18 | CASSLSITLGFHNNEQFF | TGTGCCAGCAGTTTATCGATAACCCTGGGCTTCCACAACAATGAGCAGTTCTTC
TRBJ2-7 | once | TRBD2 | TRBV2 | 15 | CASRAGTSGGSEQYF | TGTGCCAGCAGAGCTGGGACTAGCGGGGGAAGCGAGCAGTACTTC
TRBJ2-7 | NA | TRBD1 | TRBV5-1 | 16 | CASSLVQGATSYEQYF | TGCGCCAGCAGCTTGGTGCAGGGGGCCACCTCCTACGAGCAGTACTTC
TRBJ2-2 | NA | NA | TRBV7-6 | 14 | CASLPPGYTGELFF | TGTGCCAGCCTCCCGCCGGGGTACACCGGGGAGCTGTTTTTT
TRBJ1-5 | few | TRBD1 | TRBV4-2 | 15 | CASSRTGGGDQPQHF | TGTGCCAGCAGCCGTACAGGGGGCGGAGATCAGCCCCAGCATTTT
TRBJ1-2 | NA | TRBD1 | TRBV4-2 | 14 | CASRPTGVDYGYTF | TGTGCCAGCAGACCAACAGGGGTAGACTATGGCTACACCTTC
TRBJ1-4 | few | TRBD1 | TRBV28 | 14 | CASSRDRVGEKLFF | TGTGCCAGCAGCCGGGACAGGGTGGGTGAAAAACTGTTTTTT
TRBJ2-1 | NA | TRBD2 | TRBV7-2 | 14 | CASSRTGGYNEQFF | TGTGCCAGCAGCCGAACGGGGGGTTACAATGAGCAGTTCTTC
TRBJ1-5 | NA | TRBD1 | TRBV19 | 16 | CASSILHRGKWQPQHF | TGTGCCAGTAGTATCCTGCACAGGGGGAAGTGGCAGCCCCAGCATTTT
TRBJ1-2 | NA | NA | TRBV5-6 | 15 | CASTTAPDSDYGYPF | TGTGCCAGCACCACTGCCCCGGACAGCGACTATGGCTACCCCTTC
TRBJ2-1 | NA | TRBD2 | TRBV29-1 | 14 | CSVTMGGSYNEQFF | TGCAGCGTTACAATGGGGGGGTCCTACAATGAGCAGTTCTTC
TRBJ2-5 | NA | NA | TRBV4-3 | 15 | CASSQDGPGQETQYF | TGCGCCAGCAGCCAAGATGGTCCAGGTCAAGAGACCCAGTACTTC